Listed below are T cell receptor beta chains from one sample, sequenced in a study of graft-versus-host responses after intestinal transplantation. Some clones are missing from TCRdb's copy, which holds only in-frame ones; the method was immunoSEQ multiplex PCR. The sample contains 13,000 to 15,000 clones, about 33% of which appear only once. Sequencing used alloreactive CD8+ T cells from a mixed lymphocyte reaction culture, obtained before intestinal transplant. The receptors shown here come from a human patient who received an intestinal transplant. The CDR3 runs from the conserved cysteine through the conserved F or W. A D gene is named only where the DNA matches it firmly. Not all rows give a size; the values are once, few, many and, for expanded clones, a class.

>TRBJ1-1|.|.|TRBV30
TGTGCCTGGAGTGATGTGAGTGAAGCTTTCTTT
CAWSDVSEAFF
>TRBJ1-2|.|.|TRBV7-2
TGTGCCAGCAGCTCATCTCAGAATAACTATGGCTACACCTTC
CASSSSQNNYGYTF
>TRBJ1-2|medium-sized|TRBD1|TRBV5-5
TGTGCCAGCAGCCCCTTGGGACAGGAGTATGGCTACACCTTC
CASSPLGQEYGYTF
>TRBJ2-1|few|TRBD2|TRBV7-8
TGTGCCAGCAGCTTCCGACTAGCGGGGGACGACAATGAGCAGTTCTTC
CASSFRLAGDDNEQFF
>TRBJ2-1|.|.|TRBV7-9
TGTGCCAGCAGCTTAGCGCGTTCGGGAAACACCTACAATGAGCAGTTCTTC
CASSLARSGNTYNEQFF
>TRBJ1-1|.|.|TRBV10-3
TGTGCCATCAGAGACCCCAGCGACAGGTTGAACACTGAAGCTTTCTTT
CAIRDPSDRLNTEAFF
>TRBJ1-1|few|.|TRBV27
TGTGCCAGCAGTTCGTTGACAGGATTGAACACTGAAGCTTTCTTT
CASSSLTGLNTEAFF
>TRBJ1-3|.|.|TRBV5-1
TGCGCCAGCAGCTTGGATGGGGGGTTGAGCTCTGGAAACACCATATATTTT
CASSLDGGLSSGNTIYF
>TRBJ2-2|.|TRBD1|TRBV7-9
TGTGCCAGCAGCTTAGCGGGGGACAGGGCCGGGGAGCTGTTTTTT
CASSLAGDRAGELFF
>TRBJ2-7|.|TRBD1|TRBV30
TGTGCCTGTTCGAGGACAGGGTCCAGCGAGCAGTACTTC
CACSRTGSSEQYF
>TRBJ2-1|few|TRBD2|TRBV10-3
TGTGCCATCAGTGAGTCCACTAGCGGGGAGAATGAGCAGTTCTTC
CAISESTSGENEQFF
>TRBJ2-7|.|.|TRBV19
TGTGCCAGTAGTCCCGGACTGAGAGTCTACGAGCAGTACTTC
CASSPGLRVYEQYF
>TRBJ1-1|few|TRBD1|TRBV7-7
TGTGCCAGCAGCTTAAGCATGGCAGGGGGCGGCAAATACTCTGAAGCTTTCTTT
CASSLSMAGGGKYSEAFF
>TRBJ2-3|.|TRBD2|TRBV9
TGTGCCAGCAGCCTAGGGGCTAGCGGTAGCACAGATACGCAGTATTTT
CASSLGASGSTDTQYF
>TRBJ2-3|.|TRBD2|TRBV11-2
TGTGCCAGCAGCCAGACCCCGGGACTAGAGGTTTGGGAGGATACGCAGTATTTT
CASSQTPGLEVWEDTQYF
>TRBJ2-1|few|.|TRBV11-3
TGTGCCAGCAGTTCCCGAAGCGATCATGAGCAGTTCTTC
CASSSRSDHEQFF
>TRBJ2-3|.|TRBD1|TRBV4-3
TGCGCCAGCAGCCAAGCTGGGACAGGGGACCCCACAGATACGCAGTATTTT
CASSQAGTGDPTDTQYF
>TRBJ2-1|.|TRBD1|TRBV4-1
TGCGCCAGCAGCCCCCGGGACAGGGGAAATGAGCAGTTCTTC
CASSPRDRGNEQFF
>TRBJ2-7|few|TRBD1|TRBV9
TGTGCCAGCAGCGTGGGGAAGGGACAGGGCTACGAGCAGTACTTC
CASSVGKGQGYEQYF
>TRBJ2-1|.|.|TRBV5-1
TGCGCCAGCAGCTTGGACAGGGTCCAGGATGAGCAGTTCTTC
CASSLDRVQDEQFF
>TRBJ2-5|few|.|TRBV16
TGTGCCAGCAGCCAATGGGGAGGCGGGGAGACCCAGTACTTC
CASSQWGGGETQYF
>TRBJ2-1|.|TRBD2|TRBV4-3
TGCGCCAGCAGCCAAGATGTGAGCGGGGGGGCCTATGAGCAGTTCTTC
CASSQDVSGGAYEQFF
>TRBJ1-2|.|TRBD1|TRBV30
TGTGCCTGGAGTGTATATGTGACAGGGGGTCACTATGGCTACACCTTC
CAWSVYVTGGHYGYTF
>TRBJ1-2|.|.|TRBV10-2
TGCGCCAGCATCGGGACTTCCTATGGCTACACCTTC
CASIGTSYGYTF
>TRBJ2-1|.|TRBD2|TRBV4-3
TGCGCCAGCAGCCAGGATTCCACGGGACTAGCGGACATCGAGCAGTTCTTC
CASSQDSTGLADIEQFF
>TRBJ1-2|.|.|TRBV15
TGTGCCACCAGCAGAGATAGGGGGACAACCCTAAACTATGGCTACACCTTC
CATSRDRGTTLNYGYTF
>TRBJ1-1|.|.|TRBV19
TGTGCCAGTAGTATAGCGGGTTACACTGAAGCTTTCTTT
CASSIAGYTEAFF
>TRBJ1-2|.|.|TRBV7-9
TGTGCCAGCAGCTCAGAGGGAGGCTATGGCTACACCTTC
CASSSEGGYGYTF
>TRBJ2-7|.|TRBD2|TRBV7-9
TGTGCCAGCGGCGGGAGTTTGCGGTCCTACGAGCAGTACTTC
CASGGSLRSYEQYF